This T cell receptor (beta chain) was observed in a study of OX40 agonist ivuxolimab in advanced cancers. V was pared by 6 bases and J by 2 bases, with 4 bases between. The CDR3 is 10 amino acids. Germline lookup yields CDR1 SQVTM and CDR2 ANQGSEA. With regard to this clone: Its matching antigen is unknown.

Samples were taken at baseline and on day 1 of cycles 4 and 7. Whole-study results and caveats: Dose levels from 0.1 to 3.0 mg/kg saw CD4+ and CD8+ blood T cells expand clonally by week 6.

Libraries were prepared by immunoSEQ multiplex PCR; TCRdb keeps only in-frame clonotypes and omits some of them. This sample yields about 79,000 clones, of which 92% are seen a single time; around 0.53% belongs to the top ten. The material sequenced was CD4+ or CD8+ T cells sorted from blood, taken in a trial of the OX40 agonist ivuxolimab. The rearrangement uses TRBV29-1 and TRBJ1-1; D remains unclear. The source is an adult with an advanced solid tumor such as melanoma, head and neck, liver or kidney cancer. For the CDR3, the DNA is TGCAGCGTCAAAAACACTGAAGCTTTCTTT. Amino acids: CSVKNTEAFF.